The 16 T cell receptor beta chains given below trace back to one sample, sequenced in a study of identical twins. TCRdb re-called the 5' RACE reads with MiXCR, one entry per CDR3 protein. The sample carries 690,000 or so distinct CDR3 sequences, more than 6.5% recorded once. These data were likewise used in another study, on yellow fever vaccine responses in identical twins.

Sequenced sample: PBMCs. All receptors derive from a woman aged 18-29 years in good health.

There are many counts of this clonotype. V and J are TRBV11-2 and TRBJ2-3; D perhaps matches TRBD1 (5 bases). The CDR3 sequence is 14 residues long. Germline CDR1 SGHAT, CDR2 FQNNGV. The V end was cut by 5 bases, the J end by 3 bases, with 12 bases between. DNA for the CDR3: TGTGCCAGCAGCACGACAGCTGGGACAGATACGCAGTATTTT. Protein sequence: CASSTTAGTDTQYF.

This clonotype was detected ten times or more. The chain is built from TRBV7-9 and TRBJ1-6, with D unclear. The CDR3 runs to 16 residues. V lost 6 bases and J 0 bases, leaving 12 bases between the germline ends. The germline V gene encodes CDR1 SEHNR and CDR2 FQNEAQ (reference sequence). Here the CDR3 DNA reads TGTGCCAGCAGTCCCGGTGAGGACTCCTATAATTCACCCCTCCACTTT. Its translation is CASSPGEDSYNSPLHF.

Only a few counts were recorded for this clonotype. CDR3 nucleotide sequence: TGTGCCAGCACCGCGCGGACAGGGGGCACTCTAGGGACCCAGTACTTC. As protein: CASTARTGGTLGTQYF. The J gene is TRBJ2-5, the V gene TRBV6-1; 11 bases are a match to TRBD1. Germline CDR1 reads MNHNS; CDR2 reads SASEGT. V lost 7 bases, J lost 7 bases, and 14 bases stayed unmatched. The CDR3 totals 16 residues.

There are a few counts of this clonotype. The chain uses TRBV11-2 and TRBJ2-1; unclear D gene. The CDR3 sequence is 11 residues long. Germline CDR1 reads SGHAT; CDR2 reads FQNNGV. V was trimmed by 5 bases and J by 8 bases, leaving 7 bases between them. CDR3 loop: CASSPDDEQFF. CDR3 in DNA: TGTGCCAGCAGCCCCGACGATGAGCAGTTCTTC.

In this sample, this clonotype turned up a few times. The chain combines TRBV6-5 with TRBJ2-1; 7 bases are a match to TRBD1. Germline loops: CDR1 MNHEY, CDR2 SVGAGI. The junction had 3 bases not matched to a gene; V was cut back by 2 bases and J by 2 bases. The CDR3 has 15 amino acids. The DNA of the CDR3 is TGTGCCAGCAGTTACACGACAGGGCCCTACAATGAGCAGTTCTTC. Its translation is CASSYTTGPYNEQFF.

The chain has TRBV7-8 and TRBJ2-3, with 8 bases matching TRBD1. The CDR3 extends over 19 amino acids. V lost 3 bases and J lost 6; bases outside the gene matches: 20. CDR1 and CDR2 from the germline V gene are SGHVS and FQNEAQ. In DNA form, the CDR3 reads TGTGCCAGCAGCTTGGACAGGGCGACGGGTAGCGGACCACCGGATACGCAGTATTTT. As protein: CASSLDRATGSGPPDTQYF.

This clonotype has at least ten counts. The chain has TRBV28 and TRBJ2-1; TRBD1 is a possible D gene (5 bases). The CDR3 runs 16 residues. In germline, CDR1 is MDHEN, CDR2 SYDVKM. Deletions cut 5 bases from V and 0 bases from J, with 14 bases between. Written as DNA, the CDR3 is TGTGCCAGCAGTACCGACAGAAAAAGCTCCTACAATGAGCAGTTCTTC. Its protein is CASSTDRKSSYNEQFF.

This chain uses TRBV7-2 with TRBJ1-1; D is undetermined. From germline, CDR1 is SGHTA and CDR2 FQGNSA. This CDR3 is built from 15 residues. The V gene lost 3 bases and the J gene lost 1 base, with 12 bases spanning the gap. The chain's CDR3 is CASSFGTAKNTEAFF. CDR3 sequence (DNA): TGTGCCAGCAGCTTCGGTACAGCGAAGAACACTGAAGCTTTCTTT.

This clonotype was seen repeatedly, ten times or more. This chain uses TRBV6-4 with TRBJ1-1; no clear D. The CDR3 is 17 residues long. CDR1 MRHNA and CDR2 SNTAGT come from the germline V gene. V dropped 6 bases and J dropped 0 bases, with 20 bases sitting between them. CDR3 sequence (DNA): TGTGCCAGCAGCGGGGTCCTTAGGTTACGGGTGAACACTGAAGCTTTCTTT. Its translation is CASSGVLRLRVNTEAFF.

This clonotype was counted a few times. The CDR3 DNA is TGTGCCATCAGTGACTCAGGGGGCACTGAAGCTTTCTTT. It codes for CAISDSGGTEAFF. The chain uses TRBV10-3 and TRBJ1-1; 7 bases align to TRBD1. The V and J ends lost 3 bases and 4 bases, in that order; junction bases with no gene match: 2. This CDR3 is built from 13 residues. The germline CDR1 and CDR2 sequences are ENHRY and SYGVKD.

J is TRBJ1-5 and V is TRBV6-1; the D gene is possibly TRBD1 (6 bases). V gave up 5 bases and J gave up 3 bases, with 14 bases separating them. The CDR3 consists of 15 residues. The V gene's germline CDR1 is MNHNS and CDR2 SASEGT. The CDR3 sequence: CASSTRPGHNQPQHF. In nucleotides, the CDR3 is TGTGCCAGCAGTACCCGGCCGGGACACAATCAGCCCCAGCATTTT.

CDR3 sequence (DNA): TGTGCCAGCAGCCGGCTGGACGTTTTGAACACTGAAGCTTTCTTT. It specifies CASSRLDVLNTEAFF. The gene calls are TRBV3-1 and TRBJ1-1; no clear D. CDR1 and CDR2 (germline): LGHDT, YNNKEL (reference sequence). Trimming cost V 4 bases and J 0 bases, with 12 bases left between them. This CDR3 comprises 15 residues.

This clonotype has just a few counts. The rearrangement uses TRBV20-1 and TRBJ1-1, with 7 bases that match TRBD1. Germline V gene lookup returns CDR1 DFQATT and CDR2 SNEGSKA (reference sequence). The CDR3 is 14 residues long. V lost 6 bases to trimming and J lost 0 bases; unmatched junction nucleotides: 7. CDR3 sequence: CSAFTGALNTEAFF. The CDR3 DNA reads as TGCAGTGCATTCACAGGGGCCCTGAACACTGAAGCTTTCTTT.

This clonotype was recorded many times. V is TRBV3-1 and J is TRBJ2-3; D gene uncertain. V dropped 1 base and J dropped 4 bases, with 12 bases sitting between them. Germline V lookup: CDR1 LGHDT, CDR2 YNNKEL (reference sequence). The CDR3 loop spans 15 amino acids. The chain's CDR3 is CASSQGQILADTQYF. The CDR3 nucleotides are TGTGCCAGCAGCCAAGGCCAGATCCTGGCAGATACGCAGTATTTT.

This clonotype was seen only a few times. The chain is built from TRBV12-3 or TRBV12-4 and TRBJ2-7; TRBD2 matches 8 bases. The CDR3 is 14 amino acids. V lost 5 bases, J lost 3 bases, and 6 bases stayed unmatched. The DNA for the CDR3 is TGTGCCAGCAGTCCCGCCGGGGGGGTCTACGAGCAGTACTTC. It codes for CASSPAGGVYEQYF.

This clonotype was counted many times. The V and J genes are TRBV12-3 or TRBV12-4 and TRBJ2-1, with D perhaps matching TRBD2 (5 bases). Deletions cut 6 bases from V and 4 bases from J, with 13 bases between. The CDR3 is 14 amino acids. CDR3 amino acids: CASSPRLNYNEQFF. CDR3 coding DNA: TGTGCCAGCAGCCCTAGACTAAATTACAATGAGCAGTTCTTC.